This T cell receptor (beta chain) was obtained from a study of CD8 T cells in ankylosing spondylitis. General study points: Disease-linked clones were found to be CD8+ and relatively rare in peripheral blood. In reactive arthritis synovial fluid and blood, some motif variants had been reported before. For ankylosing spondylitis blood, a TCR beta motif of fewer than 10 highly homologous variants appeared characteristic.

Library preparation for TCR beta used quantitative 5'-RACE with molecular barcodes. TCRdb re-called the 5' RACE reads through MiXCR, storing one row per CDR3 protein. The sample comprises some 250,000 distinct CDR3 sequences, under 30% of which are singletons, and 0.6% to 0.75% rests with the top ten. Note on this clonotype: What it recognizes is unknown.

CDR3 length equals 12 residues. Trimming took off 3 bases at V and 12 bases at J, with 12 bases between the two ends. The source material was blood, either unsorted or a sorted T cell fraction (not recorded which). This sequence originates from a male donor with ankylosing spondylitis or in good health (not recorded which). The chain couples TRBV12-3 or TRBV12-4 to TRBJ2-1; the D call may be TRBD1 or TRBD2 (6 bases each). The CDR3 DNA reads TGTGCCAGCAGTTTTGGGGGGCGCGGGCAGTTCTTC. This gives the protein CASSFGGRGQFF.